Listed below are T cell receptor beta chains from one sample, sequenced in a study of response to subunit inactivated influenza vaccine. TCRdb reanalysed the RT-PCR reads using MiXCR and keeps one entry per CDR3 protein. Seen here are hundreds of thousands of distinct CDR3 sequences, more than 11% observed once, and the top ten hold roughly 6.4%. This specimen consisted of PBMCs from blood, obtained 14 to 15 days before vaccination. Receptors were obtained from a man in his forties or fifties who received an inactivated influenza vaccine. Each CDR3 is given with its conserved first and last residue. Each record gives: CDR3 protein, CDR3 DNA, CDR3 length, D gene, J gene, V gene, clone size. D genes are given only for firm matches. Size is omitted from some rows. Given values are once, few, many or a class for expanded clones.

CASSSGHSGDYNEQFF	TGCGCCAGCAGCTCTGGGCATAGCGGGGACTACAATGAGCAGTTCTTC	16	TRBD2	TRBJ2-1	TRBV5-1	many
CSAREVGVGTEAFF	TGCAGTGCTAGAGAGGTAGGGGTGGGCACTGAAGCTTTCTTT	14	.	TRBJ1-1	TRBV20-1	few
CASSIRQGWETQYF	TGCGCCAGCAGCATCCGACAGGGCTGGGAGACCCAGTACTTC	14	TRBD1	TRBJ2-5	TRBV5-1	.
CASSQGAREKLFF	TGCGCCAGCAGCCAGGGGGCACGGGAAAAACTGTTTTTT	13	TRBD1	TRBJ1-4	TRBV5-1	few
CSVTGSGELFF	TGCAGCGTGACAGGGTCCGGGGAGCTGTTTTTT	11	TRBD1	TRBJ2-2	TRBV29-1	.
CASVGDSPYEQYF	TGTGCCAGCGTGGGGGACAGCCCCTACGAGCAGTACTTC	13	TRBD1	TRBJ2-7	TRBV28	.
CASSVLAGDYNEQFF	TGTGCCAGCAGCGTATTAGCGGGGGATTACAATGAGCAGTTCTTC	15	TRBD2	TRBJ2-1	TRBV7-8	few
CASSPTGTVNYGYTF	TGTGCCAGCAGCCCCACCGGGACGGTGAACTATGGCTACACCTTC	15	.	TRBJ1-2	TRBV28	few
CASSLLGRGNEQFF	TGTGCCAGCAGTTTACTCGGGAGGGGTAATGAGCAGTTCTTC	14	TRBD2	TRBJ2-1	TRBV12-3/TRBV12-4	many
CASSLILGQGRYNEQFF	TGTGCCAGCAGTTTAATATTGGGGCAGGGGCGTTACAATGAGCAGTTCTTC	17	.	TRBJ2-1	TRBV12-3/TRBV12-4	.
CASSAGQGLGNTIYF	TGTGCCAGCAGTGCGGGACAGGGACTTGGAAACACCATATATTTT	15	TRBD1	TRBJ1-3	TRBV9	.
CASSEVMMNTEAFF	TGTGCCAGCAGTGAGGTGATGATGAACACTGAAGCTTTCTTT	14	.	TRBJ1-1	TRBV2	.
CASSQGSGIYNIQYF	TGCGCCAGCAGCCAAGGTTCGGGGATATATAACATTCAGTACTTC	15	.	TRBJ2-4	TRBV4-1	.
CASSVVAGSTEAFF	TGTGCCAGCAGCGTAGTGGCAGGGTCGACTGAAGCTTTCTTT	14	.	TRBJ1-1	TRBV9	.
CASSLVGQGPGELFF	TGTGCCAGCAGCTTAGTGGGACAGGGCCCCGGGGAGCTGTTTTTT	15	TRBD1	TRBJ2-2	TRBV7-8	few
CASSYTGTGGQPQHF	TGTGCCAGCAGTTATACCGGGACAGGGGGCCAGCCCCAGCATTTT	15	TRBD1	TRBJ1-5	TRBV6-5	.
CASSRGRNSGANVLTF	TGTGCCAGCAGCCGAGGACGGAACTCTGGGGCCAACGTCCTGACTTTC	16	.	TRBJ2-6	TRBV7-2	.
CASSVRQTVNTEAFF	TGTGCCAGCTCAGTGAGACAGACAGTGAACACTGAAGCTTTCTTT	15	.	TRBJ1-1	TRBV18	few
CASSTGASNQPQHF	TGTGCCAGCAGTACAGGGGCTAGCAATCAGCCCCAGCATTTT	14	TRBD1	TRBJ1-5	TRBV6-1	.
CASSPRGQNSYNEQFF	TGTGCCAGCAGCCCCCGCGGACAGAATTCCTACAATGAGCAGTTCTTC	16	.	TRBJ2-1	TRBV7-3	.
CATGSGGAWGEQFF	TGTGCCACCGGGTCGGGGGGAGCTTGGGGTGAGCAGTTCTTC	14	TRBD2	TRBJ2-1	TRBV5-6	few
CASSMTSGRGGTGELFF	TGTGCCAGTAGTATGACTAGCGGGAGAGGGGGCACCGGGGAGCTGTTTTTT	17	TRBD2	TRBJ2-2	TRBV19	few
CASRDQAGGRTDTQYF	TGTGCCAGCAGAGATCAAGCGGGGGGGCGTACAGATACGCAGTATTTT	16	TRBD2	TRBJ2-3	TRBV11-2	few
CASSLPAGGPTYNEQFF	TGTGCCAGCAGCTTACCCGCGGGAGGGCCAACCTACAATGAGCAGTTCTTC	17	TRBD2	TRBJ2-1	TRBV7-9	many
CAISPSSASYEQYF	TGTGCCATCAGTCCTAGTAGCGCCTCCTACGAGCAGTACTTC	14	.	TRBJ2-7	TRBV10-3	.
CASSPRRHFEAFF	TGTGCCAGCAGCCCCAGACGACACTTTGAAGCTTTCTTT	13	.	TRBJ1-1	TRBV7-8	.
CASSEAGTSAETQYF	TGCGCCAGCAGCGAAGCCGGGACTAGCGCGGAGACCCAGTACTTC	15	TRBD2	TRBJ2-5	TRBV5-1	few
CASREQGGVNSPLHF	TGTGCCAGCAGGGAACAGGGGGGAGTTAATTCACCCCTCCACTTT	15	TRBD1	TRBJ1-6	TRBV6-1	many
CASSLARQGEAFF	TGTGCCAGCAGCTTAGCACGACAGGGAGAAGCTTTCTTT	13	TRBD1	TRBJ1-1	TRBV7-2	.
CAEPSGGGLNEQFF	TGTGCCGAACCCTCTGGCGGGGGTTTGAATGAGCAGTTCTTC	14	TRBD2	TRBJ2-1	TRBV7-9	.
CASSQTGGGITYNEQFF	TGCGCCAGCAGCCAAACCGGTGGAGGGATCACGTACAATGAGCAGTTCTTC	17	.	TRBJ2-1	TRBV4-1	few
CASSPQTYSNQPQHF	TGTGCCAGCAGCCCACAGACGTATAGCAATCAGCCCCAGCATTTT	15	.	TRBJ1-5	TRBV6-1	few
CSALVSSAMQTQYF	TGCAGTGCCCTAGTCTCTAGCGCCATGCAGACCCAGTACTTC	14	.	TRBJ2-5	TRBV20-1	few
CASSYGQGYNEQFF	TGTGCCAGCAGCTACGGACAGGGCTACAATGAGCAGTTCTTC	14	TRBD1	TRBJ2-1	TRBV5-5	.